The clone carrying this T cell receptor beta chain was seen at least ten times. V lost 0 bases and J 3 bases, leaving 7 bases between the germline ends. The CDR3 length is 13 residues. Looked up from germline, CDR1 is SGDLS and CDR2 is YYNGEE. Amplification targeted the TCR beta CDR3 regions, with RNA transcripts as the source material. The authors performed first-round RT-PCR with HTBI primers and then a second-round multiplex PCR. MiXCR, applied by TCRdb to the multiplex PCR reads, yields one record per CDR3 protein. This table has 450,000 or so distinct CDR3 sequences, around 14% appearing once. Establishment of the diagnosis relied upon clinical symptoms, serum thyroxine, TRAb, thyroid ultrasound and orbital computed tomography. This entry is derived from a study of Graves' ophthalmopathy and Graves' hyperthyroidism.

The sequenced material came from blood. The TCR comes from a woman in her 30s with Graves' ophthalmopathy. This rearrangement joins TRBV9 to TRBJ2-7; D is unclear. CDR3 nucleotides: TGTGCCAGCAGCGTAGGCCTGGTCTACGAGCAGTACTTC. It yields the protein CASSVGLVYEQYF. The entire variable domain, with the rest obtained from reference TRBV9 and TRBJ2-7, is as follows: DSGVTQTPKHLITATGQRVTLRCSPRSGDLSVYWYQQSLDQGLQFLIQYYNGEERAKGNILERFSAQQFPDLHSELNLSSLELGDSALYFCASSVGLVYEQYFGPGTRLTVT.